A single T cell receptor (beta chain) is shown here with its context. What it binds is unknown. Germline CDR1 SGHNT, CDR2 YYREEE (reference sequence). The V end was cut by 4 bases, the J end by 4 bases, with 14 bases between. The CDR3 loop spans 15 amino acids. The assay, immunoSEQ v3.0, was run at survey level. Assay used: immunoSEQ multiplex PCR; TCRdb lists only in-frame clones, some missing. This table holds some 22,000 clones, around four fifths found once. Held in samples before DNA extraction were roughly 1-10 million cryopreserved PBMC. This sample stems from a study of long-term antiretroviral therapy in people with HIV. Whole-study results and caveats: Unavailable data included ART adherence, viral resistance and therapy changes (switches in treatment).

The receptor was derived from a young man with HIV. The rearrangement joins TRBV5-4 to TRBJ2-2; TRBD2 might be the D (5 bases). The sample in question was unsorted PBMCs, obtained about 4 years after starting antiretroviral therapy. Here the CDR3 reads CASSGVRGATGELFF. The CDR3 region has the DNA TGTGCCAGCAGCGGGGTTCGGGGAGCCACCGGGGAGCTGTTTTTT. Full variable domain (outside the CDR3, taken from reference TRBV5-4 and TRBJ2-2): ETGVTQSPTHLIKTRGQQVTLRCSSQSGHNTVSWYQQALGQGPQFIFQYYREEENGRGNFPPRFSGLQFPNYSSELNVNALELDDSALYLCASSGVRGATGELFFGEGSRLTVL.